The rows below give T cell receptor beta chains drawn from one sample of a study of shared clonotypes between healthy human individuals. This table comes from immunoSEQ multiplex PCR, and its TCRdb copy is limited to in-frame clones, with some not included. The sample shows about 2.4 million clones, under 95% of them seen only once. Sample: naive CD4+ T cells from PBMCs. The receptors stem from a man aged 18 to 30 in good health. Some clones in this sample may be carry-over from other donors' samples. CDR3s include the opening cysteine and the closing phenylalanine or tryptophan. A D gene is named only where the DNA matches it firmly. Clone size, where shown, is once, few, many, or a class for clones that have expanded.

D: TRBD2; J: TRBJ2-7; V: TRBV7-2; size: -; CDR3: CASRSRLAEQGEQYF; DNA: TGTGCCAGCAGGTCGCGACTAGCGGAGCAGGGCGAGCAGTACTTC
D: TRBD1; J: TRBJ1-1; V: TRBV7-2; size: -; CDR3: CASSSRRDSFNTEAFF; DNA: TGTGCCAGCAGCTCCCGAAGGGACAGCTTCAACACTGAAGCTTTCTTT
D: -; J: TRBJ2-4; V: TRBV15; size: -; CDR3: CATSREIFGSSPNIQYF; DNA: TGTGCCACCAGCAGAGAGATCTTTGGGAGTTCCCCGAACATTCAGTACTTC
D: TRBD2; J: TRBJ2-7; V: TRBV28; size: -; CDR3: CASRLAGGFAYEQYF; DNA: TGTGCCAGCAGACTAGCGGGAGGATTTGCATACGAGCAGTACTTC
D: -; J: TRBJ2-1; V: TRBV2; size: -; CDR3: CASSEGRQGFQFF; DNA: TGTGCCAGCAGTGAAGGCAGGCAGGGGTTTCAGTTCTTC
D: TRBD2; J: TRBJ2-1; V: TRBV14; size: -; CDR3: CASSHSFGLAGYNEQFF; DNA: TGTGCCAGCAGCCACAGTTTCGGACTAGCGGGATACAATGAGCAGTTCTTC
D: TRBD2; J: TRBJ2-1; V: TRBV11-2; size: -; CDR3: CASSSTRLARGDEQFF; DNA: TGTGCCAGCAGCTCTACCCGACTAGCCCGAGGGGATGAGCAGTTCTTC
D: -; J: TRBJ2-7; V: TRBV5-6; size: -; CDR3: CASSRSGVRYEQYF; DNA: TGTGCCAGCAGCCGATCCGGGGTCCGCTACGAGCAGTACTTC
D: -; J: TRBJ2-2; V: TRBV2; size: -; CDR3: CASSESRPVNTGELFF; DNA: TGTGCCAGCAGTGAAAGTCGGCCCGTGAACACCGGGGAGCTGTTTTTT
D: -; J: TRBJ1-6; V: TRBV2; size: -; CDR3: CASSEMGSSYNSPLHF; DNA: TGTGCCAGCAGTGAAATGGGGAGCTCCTATAATTCACCCCTCCACTTT
D: -; J: TRBJ2-1; V: TRBV7-3; size: -; CDR3: CASSRSIGSSYNEQFF; DNA: TGTGCCAGCAGCCGATCGATCGGAAGCTCCTACAATGAGCAGTTCTTC
D: -; J: TRBJ2-7; V: TRBV7-9; size: -; CDR3: CASTRTGPYEQYF; DNA: TGTGCCAGCACTCGAACCGGGCCCTACGAGCAGTACTTC
D: -; J: TRBJ1-2; V: TRBV9; size: -; CDR3: CASSVVAPTGVYGYTF; DNA: TGTGCCAGCAGCGTAGTAGCTCCTACCGGGGTCTATGGCTACACCTTC
D: TRBD1; J: TRBJ1-1; V: TRBV7-2; size: -; CDR3: CASSLRDRGKTEAFF; DNA: TGTGCCAGCAGCTTAAGAGACAGGGGGAAGACTGAAGCTTTCTTT
D: TRBD2; J: TRBJ2-3; V: TRBV5-1; size: -; CDR3: CASSPLAGGVSTDTQYF; DNA: TGCGCCAGCAGCCCCCTAGCGGGAGGGGTGAGCACAGATACGCAGTATTTT
D: -; J: TRBJ1-3; V: TRBV6-1; size: -; CDR3: CASSEAWYGNTIYF; DNA: TGTGCCAGCAGTGAAGCCTGGTACGGAAACACCATATATTTT
D: -; J: TRBJ1-5; V: TRBV19; size: few; CDR3: CASSASGTALNQPQHF; DNA: TGTGCCAGTAGTGCCAGCGGGACGGCCCTCAATCAGCCCCAGCATTTT
D: TRBD2; J: TRBJ2-1; V: TRBV19; size: -; CDR3: CASSWGLARSVDEQFF; DNA: TGTGCCAGTAGCTGGGGACTAGCGCGGTCCGTAGATGAGCAGTTCTTC
D: -; J: TRBJ2-3; V: TRBV4-3; size: -; CDR3: CASENRGVWPGVHWTDTQYF; DNA: TGCGCCAGCGAAAACCGTGGGGTTTGGCCGGGGGTGCATTGGACGGATACGCAGTATTTT
D: TRBD1; J: TRBJ2-7; V: TRBV28; size: -; CDR3: CASSRQGNSYEQCF; DNA: TGTGCCAGCAGTCGACAGGGGAACTCCTACGAGCAGTGCTTC
D: TRBD2; J: TRBJ2-2; V: TRBV4-2; size: -; CDR3: CASSQVSSGRSGELFF; DNA: TGTGCCAGCAGCCAAGTTTCTAGCGGGAGGTCCGGGGAGCTGTTTTTT
D: -; J: TRBJ1-4; V: TRBV4-1; size: -; CDR3: CASSQVLYNEKLFF; DNA: TGCGCCAGCAGCCAAGTGCTGTATAATGAAAAACTGTTTTTT
D: -; J: TRBJ1-2; V: TRBV18; size: -; CDR3: CASSQWRQSGRGYTF; DNA: TGTGCCAGCTCTCAATGGCGACAGTCAGGAAGGGGCTACACCTTC
D: TRBD1; J: TRBJ2-7; V: TRBV4-2; size: few; CDR3: CASSRGQYEQYF; DNA: TGTGCCAGCAGCCGGGGACAGTACGAGCAGTACTTC
D: -; J: TRBJ2-5; V: TRBV18; size: -; CDR3: CASSSGAEGTQYF; DNA: TGTGCCAGCTCATCAGGGGCCGAAGGGACCCAGTACTTC
D: -; J: TRBJ1-4; V: TRBV9; size: once; CDR3: CASSVGWERGRGPNEKLFF; DNA: TGTGCCAGCAGCGTAGGATGGGAGAGGGGCCGGGGTCCTAATGAAAAACTGTTTTTT
D: -; J: TRBJ1-1; V: TRBV5-1; size: few; CDR3: CASSLLFENTEAFF; DNA: TGCGCCAGCAGCTTGCTATTCGAGAACACTGAAGCTTTCTTT
D: -; J: TRBJ1-1; V: TRBV5-1; size: -; CDR3: CASSLGSGRNTEAFF; DNA: TGCGCCAGCAGCTTGGGCTCAGGGCGAAACACTGAAGCTTTCTTT
D: TRBD1; J: TRBJ1-5; V: TRBV7-3; size: -; CDR3: CASSLTGGGSEAQHF; DNA: TGTGCCAGCAGCTTAACAGGGGGCGGGTCGGAGGCCCAGCATTTT
D: -; J: TRBJ2-5; V: TRBV7-9; size: -; CDR3: CASSFPEAGTQYF; DNA: TGTGCCAGCAGCTTTCCCGAAGCCGGGACCCAGTACTTC
D: TRBD2; J: TRBJ2-1; V: TRBV5-1; size: -; CDR3: CASSPVAGGNNEQFF; DNA: TGCGCCAGCAGCCCCGTAGCGGGAGGGAACAATGAGCAGTTCTTC
D: -; J: TRBJ2-7; V: TRBV5-1; size: -; CDR3: CASSLSGGNYEQYF; DNA: TGCGCCAGCAGCCTATCGGGGGGCAACTACGAGCAGTACTTC
D: TRBD1; J: TRBJ1-1; V: TRBV18; size: -; CDR3: CASHRGQDTEAFF; DNA: TGTGCCAGCCACAGGGGGCAGGACACTGAAGCTTTCTTT
D: TRBD2; J: TRBJ2-1; V: TRBV5-1; size: -; CDR3: CASSLASSGSYYEQFF; DNA: TGCGCCAGCAGCTTGGCTTCTAGCGGGAGCTACTATGAGCAGTTCTTC
D: TRBD2; J: TRBJ2-7; V: TRBV11-2; size: -; CDR3: CASSFGGLGTYEQYF; DNA: TGTGCCAGCAGCTTTGGGGGACTAGGGACCTACGAGCAGTACTTC
D: -; J: TRBJ2-4; V: TRBV30; size: -; CDR3: CAWSDTSGGSQYF; DNA: TGTGCCTGGAGTGACACGTCCGGGGGCTCCCAGTACTTC
D: -; J: TRBJ2-5; V: TRBV6-6; size: -; CDR3: CATLAGSGKPQETQYF; DNA: TGTGCCACCTTAGCCGGGTCAGGGAAGCCCCAAGAGACCCAGTACTTC
D: TRBD1; J: TRBJ2-5; V: TRBV19; size: -; CDR3: CASSMVGGAETQYF; DNA: TGTGCCAGTAGTATGGTAGGGGGCGCAGAGACCCAGTACTTC
D: -; J: TRBJ1-3; V: TRBV5-1; size: -; CDR3: CASSSAADRKNGNTIYF; DNA: TGCGCCAGCAGCTCCGCCGCGGACAGAAAGAATGGAAACACCATATATTTT
D: -; J: TRBJ2-7; V: TRBV9; size: -; CDR3: CAMWTGDGAEQYF; DNA: TGTGCCATGTGGACGGGGGACGGGGCCGAGCAGTACTTC
D: -; J: TRBJ2-2; V: TRBV19; size: -; CDR3: CASTLRWPGELFF; DNA: TGTGCCAGTACCCTTCGGTGGCCCGGGGAGCTGTTTTTT
D: -; J: TRBJ1-1; V: TRBV29-1; size: few; CDR3: CSVEGTGYSEAFF; DNA: TGCAGCGTCGAAGGAACAGGGTATTCTGAAGCTTTCTTT
D: -; J: TRBJ2-3; V: TRBV14; size: -; CDR3: CASSLLDSSSQYF; DNA: TGTGCCAGCAGCCTCCTCGACTCCAGTTCGCAGTATTTT
D: -; J: TRBJ2-3; V: TRBV9; size: -; CDR3: CASSGRASTDTQYF; DNA: TGTGCCAGCAGCGGACGAGCTAGCACAGATACGCAGTATTTT
D: -; J: TRBJ2-2; V: TRBV5-1; size: -; CDR3: CASSLDRTTNTGELFF; DNA: TGCGCCAGCAGCTTGGATCGGACCACGAACACCGGGGAGCTGTTTTTT
D: -; J: TRBJ2-1; V: TRBV5-1; size: -; CDR3: CASSLQRLGANEQFF; DNA: TGCGCCAGCAGCTTGCAGCGACTCGGAGCGAATGAGCAGTTCTTC
D: -; J: TRBJ1-4; V: TRBV6-1; size: -; CDR3: CASSDWGGFEKLFF; DNA: TGTGCCAGCAGTGATTGGGGCGGGTTTGAAAAACTGTTTTTT
D: TRBD1; J: TRBJ2-3; V: TRBV4-1; size: -; CDR3: CASSEGQRTDTQYF; DNA: TGCGCCAGCAGCGAGGGACAGCGCACAGATACGCAGTATTTT
D: TRBD2; J: TRBJ2-1; V: TRBV7-3; size: -; CDR3: CASSSIAGGMGNEQFF; DNA: TGTGCCAGCAGCTCGATAGCGGGAGGGATGGGGAATGAGCAGTTCTTC
D: -; J: TRBJ2-5; V: TRBV7-2; size: -; CDR3: CASSLDGAETQYF; DNA: TGTGCCAGCAGCCTCGACGGGGCGGAGACCCAGTACTTC
D: -; J: TRBJ1-2; V: TRBV28; size: -; CDR3: CASSLFRPMDGNYGYTF; DNA: TGTGCCAGCAGTTTATTTCGCCCGATGGACGGAAACTATGGCTACACCTTC
D: TRBD1; J: TRBJ1-1; V: TRBV5-5; size: -; CDR3: CASSYTGVWTEAFF; DNA: TGTGCCAGCAGCTATACAGGGGTTTGGACTGAAGCTTTCTTT
D: -; J: TRBJ2-7; V: TRBV6-5; size: -; CDR3: CASSYPDSYEQYF; DNA: TGTGCCAGCAGTTACCCGGACAGCTACGAGCAGTACTTC
D: -; J: TRBJ1-1; V: TRBV6-1; size: -; CDR3: CASSESGRNTEAFF; DNA: TGTGCCAGCAGTGAATCAGGACGGAACACTGAAGCTTTCTTT
D: TRBD1; J: TRBJ1-5; V: TRBV6-6; size: -; CDR3: CASSYSWDSRQPQHF; DNA: TGTGCCAGCAGTTACTCATGGGACAGCAGGCAGCCCCAGCATTTT
D: -; J: TRBJ1-5; V: TRBV4-1; size: few; CDR3: CASSRGASNQPQHF; DNA: TGCGCCAGCAGCCGGGGGGCGAGCAATCAGCCCCAGCATTTT